Below are 30 T cell receptor beta chains sequenced from a single sample in a study of vaccination effects on CD4 cells after COVID-19. Antigen-specific CD4+ T cells were expanded with viral peptide pools in the ViraFEST assay before sequencing. An approximately 10-day culture period preceded the isolation of CD4+ T cells. Antigens of these TCRs are unknown. TCRdb's copy holds only in-frame clones and misses some; the assay was immunoSEQ multiplex PCR. In the table there are fewer than 40,000 clones, about 63% of which are singletons. The specimen was CD4+ T cells from PBMCs cultured with HCoV-229E spike peptides, collected before COVID-19 vaccination. The source of these receptors is a human donor who received a COVID-19 vaccine.

The V call is TRBV4-2, the J call TRBJ2-3; 10 bases line up with TRBD1. The CDR3 covers 19 residues. J gave up 0 bases and V 4 bases, and 13 bases lay outside the gene matches. Germline V gene data show CDR1 as LGHNA and CDR2 as YNFKEQ. This CDR3 reads CASSLNPGTGASSTDTQYF. DNA for the CDR3: TGTGCCAGCAGCCTTAACCCCGGGACAGGGGCTTCTAGCACAGATACGCAGTATTTT.

This chain joins TRBV7-2 and TRBJ2-3; 11 nucleotides line up with TRBD2. The CDR3 totals 15 residues. Germline assignment: CDR1 SGHTA and CDR2 FQGNSA. With V trimmed by 5 bases and J by 1 base, 2 bases remained unmatched. The chain's CDR3 is CASSPTSGGTDTQYF. CDR3 nucleotides: TGTGCCAGCAGCCCGACTAGCGGGGGCACAGATACGCAGTATTTT.

The rearrangement joins TRBV7-2 to TRBJ1-6; a weak D match, TRBD1 (5 bases). The CDR3 extends over 18 amino acids. Germline lookup yields CDR1 SGHTA and CDR2 FQGNSA. V lost 2 bases and J lost 0, with 14 bases in between. CDR3 nucleotide sequence: TGTGCCAGCAGCTTATCTCAGGGTTTTTCCTCCTATAATTCACCCCTCCACTTT. Protein sequence: CASSLSQGFSSYNSPLHF.

The V gene is TRBV28, the J gene TRBJ2-7; D not certain. Germline CDR1 is MDHEN and CDR2 is SYDVKM. This CDR3 comprises 14 residues. Trimming removed 4 bases from V and 7 bases from J, with 17 bases in between. CDR3 coding DNA: TGTGCCAGCAGTTCCACCCCCAGTTCTGGGGAGCAGTACTTC. It yields the protein CASSSTPSSGEQYF.

This rearrangement joins TRBV4-2 to TRBJ1-2; D gene uncertain. The CDR3 totals 17 residues. Trimming took off 1 base at V and 2 bases at J, with 17 bases between the two ends. Germline lookup yields CDR1 LGHNA and CDR2 YNFKEQ. The CDR3 DNA is TGTGCCAGCAGCCAAGCTCAAACCCTTAGGCCAAACTATGGCTACACCTTC. As protein: CASSQAQTLRPNYGYTF.

CDR3 sequence (DNA): TGTGCCACCTACCAGGACAGGGGGAACGAAAAACTGTTTTTT. It codes for CATYQDRGNEKLFF. The chain has TRBV2 and TRBJ1-4; TRBD1 aligns across 10 bases. Germline V gene data show CDR1 as SNHLY and CDR2 as FYNNEI. J lost 8 bases, V lost 10 bases, and 10 bases had no gene match. The CDR3 is 14 residues long.

The rearrangement uses TRBV6-5 and TRBJ1-1; D is possibly TRBD1 (5 bases). CDR1 MNHEY and CDR2 SVGAGI come from the germline V gene. The V end lost 2 bases, the J end lost 1 base, and 14 bases lay between the germline ends. The CDR3 length is 16 residues. The CDR3 protein is CASSYIGVRGNTEAFF. For the CDR3, the DNA is TGTGCCAGCAGTTACATCGGGGTTAGGGGGAACACTGAAGCTTTCTTT.

This rearrangement joins TRBV6-5 to TRBJ2-3; D is ambiguous. Deletions cut 5 bases from V and 6 bases from J, with 9 bases between. This CDR3 spans 12 amino acids. The germline CDR1 and CDR2 sequences are MNHEY and SVGAGI. CDR3 protein: CASSLRGDTQYF. The CDR3 DNA reads as TGTGCCAGCAGTCTTAGAGGCGATACGCAGTATTTT.

V gene TRBV5-4 combines with J gene TRBJ2-7, with a weak D call TRBD1 (6 bases). The V gene's germline CDR1 is SGHNT and CDR2 YYREEE (reference sequence). Deletions cut 6 bases from V and 0 bases from J, with 10 bases between. The CDR3 has 13 residues. The DNA for the CDR3 is TGTGCCAGCACAGGGGTGGGCTCCTACGAGCAGTACTTC. Translation: CASTGVGSYEQYF. Drawing the rest from reference TRBV5-4 and TRBJ2-7, the complete variable domain is ETGVTQSPTHLIKTRGQQVTLRCSSQSGHNTVSWYQQALGQGPQFIFQYYREEENGRGNFPPRFSGLQFPNYSSELNVNALELDDSALYLCASTGVGSYEQYFGPGTRLTVT.

The chain recombines TRBV28 with TRBJ2-1; 11 bases agree with TRBD2. Germline values: CDR1 MDHEN, CDR2 SYDVKM. Trimming at V came to 6 bases and at J to 6 bases, leaving 13 bases not matched to a gene. This CDR3 region has 17 residues. CDR3 sequence reads: CASSTILLAGAFNEQFF. CDR3 in DNA: TGTGCCAGCAGCACGATCCTACTAGCGGGAGCATTCAATGAGCAGTTCTTC.

The chain employs TRBV5-1 and TRBJ2-3; weak D call: TRBD1 (6 bases). Deletions cut 0 bases from V and 8 bases from J, with 13 bases between. The CDR3 is 14 residues long. Looked up from germline, CDR1 is SGHRS and CDR2 is YFSETQ. CDR3 residues: CASSLEQGFGTQYF. The CDR3 bases are TGCGCCAGCAGCTTGGAACAGGGTTTTGGTACGCAGTATTTT.

This clone has a handful of counts. The chain has TRBV30 and TRBJ1-2, with 7 bases matching TRBD1. CDR1 GTSNPN and CDR2 SVGIG come from the germline V gene (reference sequence). With 8 bases clipped from V and 6 bases from J, the junction kept 9 bases outside the gene matches. The length of the CDR3 is 12 residues. The CDR3 DNA reads as TGTGCCGGCTTAACAGGGGAAAATGGCTACACCTTC. Translation gives CAGLTGENGYTF.

This chain uses TRBV7-9 with TRBJ1-5; 7 bases map to TRBD1. This CDR3 is built from 15 residues. J gave up 3 bases and V 0 bases, and 2 bases lay outside the gene matches. Germline V gene lookup returns CDR1 SEHNR and CDR2 FQNEAQ (reference sequence). The DNA of the CDR3 is TGTGCCAGCAGCTTAGCCGACAGGGTCAATCAGCCCCAGCATTTT. Translating it yields CASSLADRVNQPQHF. The whole variable domain, remainder taken from reference TRBV7-9 and TRBJ1-5, is DTGVSQNPRHKITKRGQNVTFRCDPISEHNRLYWYRQTLGQGPEFLTYFQNEAQLEKSRLLSDRFSAERPKGSFSTLEIQRTEQGDSAMYLCASSLADRVNQPQHFGDGTRLSIL.

The V and J genes are TRBV28 and TRBJ2-7; TRBD1 matches at 12 bases. The CDR3 runs 15 residues. Germline V lookup: CDR1 MDHEN, CDR2 SYDVKM. J was trimmed by 4 bases and V by 8 bases; bases with no gene match: 9. The CDR3 loop is CASGTGGYVRYEQYF. The CDR3 nucleotides are TGTGCCAGCGGGACAGGGGGCTATGTTCGGTACGAGCAGTACTTC.

This chain joins TRBV12-3 or TRBV12-4 and TRBJ1-1; TRBD1 is a possible D gene (6 bases). This CDR3 has 13 residues. V was shortened by 1 base and J by 9 bases, with 12 bases between the two germline ends. The CDR3 DNA reads as TGTGCCAGCAGTTTAGGGCAGGGGCAGAAAGCTTTCTTT. Translation: CASSLGQGQKAFF.

The CDR3 loop is CASSLRAGTEAFF. CDR3 in DNA: TGTGCCAGCAGCTTAAGGGCGGGGACTGAAGCTTTCTTT. The rearrangement links TRBV7-8 to TRBJ1-1; D is ambiguous. The germline CDR1 and CDR2 sequences are SGHVS and FQNEAQ. V was trimmed by 2 bases and J by 5 bases, leaving 9 bases between them. The CDR3 totals 13 residues.

The rearrangement links TRBV7-2 to TRBJ1-5; no reliable D call. The V end was cut by 1 base, the J end by 4 bases, with 5 bases between. The CDR3 is 13 residues long. CDR1 SGHTA and CDR2 FQGNSA come from the germline V gene. The CDR3 nucleotides are TGTGCCAGCAGCTTAGGAACGAATCAGCCCCAGCATTTT. Amino acids: CASSLGTNQPQHF.

This chain joins TRBV28 and TRBJ1-2; weak D call: TRBD1 (6 bases). Per the germline V gene, CDR1 is MDHEN and CDR2 is SYDVKM. Trimming removed 2 bases at V and 8 bases at J, with 12 bases between. CDR3 length: 13 residues. This chain's CDR3 is CASSLPQGRGYTF. CDR3 in DNA: TGTGCCAGCAGTTTACCGCAGGGGAGAGGCTACACCTTC.

This sequence joins TRBV20-1 and TRBJ2-7; D call uncertain. The CDR3 sequence is 13 residues long. The V gene lost 3 bases and the J gene lost 3 bases, with 12 bases spanning the gap. Germline CDR1 is DFQATT and CDR2 is SNEGSKA (reference sequence). CDR3 in DNA: TGCAGTGCTAGTCCCGGACGAAGCTACGAGCAGTACTTC. Translated, it gives CSASPGRSYEQYF.

This clone is termed medium-sized. The genes are TRBV19 and TRBJ1-5, with 8 bases that match TRBD1. With 8 bases clipped from V and 7 bases from J, the junction kept 13 bases outside the gene matches. CDR3 length: 15 amino acids. CDR1 and CDR2 from the germline V gene are LNHDA and SQIVND (reference sequence). CDR3 sequence reads: CASSSDRVPVQPQHF. The CDR3, as DNA: TGTGCCAGTTCATCGGACAGGGTACCCGTACAGCCCCAGCATTTT.

The chain couples TRBV7-8 to TRBJ1-2; 12 bases agree with TRBD1. With 8 bases clipped from V and 8 bases from J, the junction kept 15 bases outside the gene matches. This CDR3 has 16 residues. CDR1 is SGHVS, CDR2 FQNEAQ, per germline. As DNA, the CDR3 is TGTGCCAGCGTCCCGGGGACAGGGGGCCACCTGGGGGGCTACACCTTC. It is translated as CASVPGTGGHLGGYTF.

V and J are TRBV24-1 and TRBJ2-7; 10 nucleotides align to TRBD2. Germline V gives CDR1 KGHDR, CDR2 SFDVKD. The junction had 8 bases not matched to a gene; V was cut back by 7 bases and J by 9 bases. The CDR3 is 13 amino acids. For the CDR3, the DNA is TGTGCCACCAGCCCGGGACTAGCGCGTTGGCAGTACTTC. This encodes CATSPGLARWQYF.

V is TRBV18 and J is TRBJ1-6, with unresolved D. V lost 6 bases and J 7 bases, leaving 10 bases between the germline ends. The germline V gene has CDR1 KGHSH and CDR2 LQKENI. This CDR3 is built from 13 residues. As DNA, the CDR3 is TGTGCCAGCTCCCCCGACCAAAATTCACCCCTCCACTTT. It encodes CASSPDQNSPLHF.

This clone showed up just once. This chain uses TRBV4-3 with TRBJ2-1; the match to TRBD2 covers 9 bases. The V segment lost 0 bases and the J segment 8 bases; nucleotides outside the gene matches: 11. The CDR3 contains 17 residues. Per germline, CDR1 LGHNA and CDR2 YSLEER. The CDR3 DNA reads TGCGCCAGCAGCCAAGAATGGTCAAGCGGGGGGAGAGATGAGCAGTTCTTC. Its protein is CASSQEWSSGGRDEQFF.

The rearrangement uses TRBV10-3 and TRBJ2-1; possibly TRBD1 or TRBD2 for D (6 bases each). The CDR3 covers 12 residues. The V gene lost 8 bases and the J gene lost 9 bases, with 14 bases spanning the gap. CDR1 and CDR2 from the germline V gene are ENHRY and SYGVKD. The DNA of the CDR3 is TGTGCCATCGGGAGAGGGGGGCCTGAGCAGTTCTTC. It translates to CAIGRGGPEQFF.

This clone was seen more than once but under ten times. The chain employs TRBV4-1 and TRBJ1-1; 9 nucleotides align to TRBD1. This CDR3 has 15 amino acids. V was pared by 3 bases and J by 6 bases, with 8 bases of the junction left unmatched. CDR1 and CDR2 (germline): MGHRA, YSYEKL. CDR3 DNA: TGCGCCAGCAGCCAGACGGGGACAGGGAAGCCTGAAGCTTTCTTT. Translated, it gives CASSQTGTGKPEAFF.

Only a few counts were recorded for this clone. The genes are TRBV5-6 and TRBJ2-4; D could derive from TRBD1 or TRBD2 (6 bases each). Germline CDR1 reads SGHDT; CDR2 reads YYEEEE. The V gene lost 3 bases and the J gene lost 0 bases, with 16 bases spanning the gap. The CDR3 spans 17 residues. For the CDR3, the DNA is TGTGCCAGCAGCTCATGGGGGGCAGGCCCAGCCAAAAACATTCAGTACTTC. It specifies CASSSWGAGPAKNIQYF.

This chain links TRBV5-4 with TRBJ1-1; no firm D call. Trimming cost V 2 bases and J 1 base, with 6 bases left between them. The V gene's germline CDR1 is SGHNT and CDR2 YYREEE (reference sequence). The CDR3 extends over 13 amino acids. CDR3 sequence reads: CASSLKGNTEAFF. The CDR3, as DNA: TGTGCCAGCAGCTTAAAGGGGAACACTGAAGCTTTCTTT.

There are a few counts of this clone. The J gene is TRBJ1-1, the V gene TRBV18; no clear D. The CDR3 has 13 residues. Germline V gene data show CDR1 as KGHSH and CDR2 as LQKENI. Trimming took 2 bases from V and 1 from J, leaving 5 bases between them. The CDR3 region is CASSPSQNTEAFF. The CDR3 region has the DNA TGTGCCAGCTCACCATCACAGAACACTGAAGCTTTCTTT. The full variable domain, its missing parts supplied by reference TRBV18 and TRBJ1-1, is NAGVMQNPRHLVRRRGQEARLRCSPMKGHSHVYWYRQLPEEGLKFMVYLQKENIIDESGMPKERFSAEFPKEGPSILRIQQVVRGDSAAYFCASSPSQNTEAFFGQGTRLTVV.

V is TRBV14 and J is TRBJ1-1, with 9 bases that match TRBD1. CDR3 length: 15 residues. Germline values: CDR1 SGHDN, CDR2 FVKESK. The J segment lost 3 bases and the V segment lost 4 bases, leaving 6 bases of the junction unmatched. The CDR3 bases are TGTGCCAGCAGCCGCCGGGACAGGGCCCACACTGAAGCTTTCTTT. It yields the protein CASSRRDRAHTEAFF.